This entry lists 14 T cell receptor beta chains sequenced from one sample in a study of blood T cell repertoires in COVID-19 (dated by TCRdb to 2020 to 2021). Receptors were amplified or captured by the immunoSEQ multiplex PCR assay. What TCRdb holds here is the immuneACCESS table cut down to in-frame rearrangements. Part of the clones is not present; checked against another copy, under half of the missing clones reflect an unresolved V gene, and the others are unexplained. The table for this sample lists some 200,000 clones; about 89% of them were counted only once. The ten largest clones represent 2% to 3% of the sample. The sample comprised peripheral blood. The receptors originated from a man aged 40-49 years with active or convalescent COVID-19.

This chain connects TRBV24-1 to TRBJ1-2; D gene unclear. The CDR3 runs to 14 residues. Germline CDR1 is KGHDR and CDR2 is SFDVKD. The V end lost 1 base, the J end lost 5 bases, and 10 bases lay between the germline ends. The CDR3 region has the DNA TGTGCCACCAGTGATTTAGGGAGGGATTATGGCTACACCTTC. It yields the protein CATSDLGRDYGYTF.

The chain has TRBV29-1 and TRBJ2-3, with a possible D match to TRBD1 (6 bases). CDR1 and CDR2 (germline): SQVTM, ANQGSEA. The CDR3 runs to 12 residues. Trimming took off 4 bases at V and 5 bases at J, with 10 bases between the two ends. This chain's CDR3 is CSVGGPEDTQYF. As DNA, the CDR3 is TGCAGCGTTGGGGGGCCGGAAGATACGCAGTATTTT.

The chain is built from TRBV30 and TRBJ1-4; 7 bases align to TRBD1. With 0 bases clipped from V and 14 bases from J, the junction kept 12 bases outside the gene matches. In germline, CDR1 is GTSNPN, CDR2 SVGIG (reference sequence). The CDR3 has 14 residues. CDR3: CAWSVPGTDDRLFF. The CDR3 nucleotides read TGTGCCTGGAGTGTACCGGGGACAGACGATCGTCTGTTTTTT.

This chain's CDR3 is CASSPRQGPNEQFF. CDR3 coding DNA: TGTGCCAGCAGCCCACGACAGGGACCGAATGAGCAGTTCTTC. This chain connects TRBV2 to TRBJ2-1, with 7 positions matching TRBD1. J was trimmed by 7 bases and V by 6 bases; bases with no gene match: 9. CDR3 length: 14 amino acids. Germline-derived CDR1 and CDR2 are SNHLY and FYNNEI.

The rearrangement uses TRBV12-3 or TRBV12-4 and TRBJ1-2; possibly TRBD1 for D (5 bases). This CDR3 has 12 amino acids. Trimming pared 6 bases from V and 8 bases from J, leaving 13 bases between. DNA for the CDR3: TGTGCCAGCAGAAACAGGCTAGGGGGCTACACCTTC. Encoded protein: CASRNRLGGYTF.

This sequence joins TRBV11-1 and TRBJ1-1; D is ambiguous. Deletions cut 1 base from V and 6 bases from J, with 12 bases between. The CDR3 contains 14 residues. The germline CDR1 and CDR2 sequences are SGHAT and FQDESV (reference sequence). The CDR3 nucleotides are TGTGCCAGCAGCTTAGTGAGGCGAAGAGCTGAAGCTTTCTTT. Amino acids: CASSLVRRRAEAFF.

The V and J genes are TRBV5-6 and TRBJ2-3; 8 nucleotides align to TRBD2. The CDR3 loop spans 15 amino acids. CDR1 is SGHDT and CDR2 is YYEEEE in the germline V gene. The trim removed 7 bases at V and 8 bases at J, leaving 15 bases unmatched. The CDR3 DNA sequence: TGTGCCAGCCAGTTGGGCGGGGGGCTTTTGGGTACGCAGTATTTT. It specifies CASQLGGGLLGTQYF.

V usage is TRBV11-2 and J usage is TRBJ1-6; 8 bases agree with TRBD1. The CDR3 contains 15 residues. V was clipped by 6 bases and J by 5 bases; unmatched bases: 6. Germline lookup yields CDR1 SGHAT and CDR2 FQNNGV. The chain's CDR3 is CASRSDRGHNSPLHF. CDR3 nucleotides: TGTGCCAGCAGATCAGACAGGGGCCATAATTCACCCCTCCACTTT.

This rearrangement joins TRBV6-5 to TRBJ1-6; D is uncertain. Trimming removed 6 bases from V and 9 bases from J, with 9 bases in between. Germline lookup yields CDR1 MNHEY and CDR2 SVGAGI. The CDR3 runs to 12 residues. The CDR3 DNA follows: TGTGCCAGCAGAACGGGTCCTTCACCCCTCCACTTT. Residues: CASRTGPSPLHF.

This clone was counted only a few times. The rearrangement joins TRBV27 to TRBJ2-5, with TRBD1 as a possible D gene (6 bases). Trimming stripped 0 bases from V and 6 bases from J, with 17 bases between. Germline V gene sequence: CDR1 MNHEY, CDR2 SMNVEV (reference sequence). This CDR3 is 16 amino acids long. CDR3 sequence (DNA): TGTGCCAGCAGTTTATCCCACAGGGTAGGGTCGCAGACCCAGTACTTC. This translates into CASSLSHRVGSQTQYF.

This chain uses TRBV7-3 with TRBJ1-6; the match to TRBD1 covers 7 bases. The CDR3 spans 13 residues. V lost 8 bases to trimming and J lost 10 bases; unmatched junction nucleotides: 8. CDR1 and CDR2 from the germline V gene are SGHTA and FQGTGA. CDR3 residues: CASARDRNSPLHF. CDR3 DNA: TGTGCCAGCGCCCGGGACAGAAACTCACCCCTCCACTTT.

The rearrangement uses TRBV28 and TRBJ1-2; a weak D match, TRBD1 (5 bases). The CDR3 consists of 15 residues. Germline assignment: CDR1 MDHEN and CDR2 SYDVKM. V lost 5 bases to trimming and J lost 7 bases, with 20 bases between them. The DNA of the CDR3 is TGTGCCAGCAGTGCTCCGGGACTAGGTAGGAGTGGCTACACCTTC. Translating gives CASSAPGLGRSGYTF.

The V call is TRBV10-3, the J call TRBJ2-7; 7 bases match TRBD2. Unmatched junction bases numbered 7, after V lost 4 bases and J lost 1 base. The CDR3 extends over 15 amino acids. Germline assignment: CDR1 ENHRY and CDR2 SYGVKD. The CDR3 bases are TGTGCCATCAGTGTTCGCGGGGGAGATTCCTACGAGCAGTACTTC. It translates to CAISVRGGDSYEQYF.

The genes are TRBV4-2 and TRBJ2-1; TRBD2 aligns across 14 bases. The CDR3 length is 16 residues. Unmatched junction bases numbered 9, after V lost 6 bases and J lost 8 bases. Germline V gene sequence: CDR1 LGHNA, CDR2 YNFKEQ. In nucleotides, the CDR3 is TGTGCCAGCAGTCCAGGACTAGCGGGGGGAGAGGATGAGCAGTTCTTC. Encoded protein: CASSPGLAGGEDEQFF.